The rows below give T cell receptor beta chains drawn from one sample of a study of T cell responses to AZD1222 COVID-19 vaccine. Generated by immunoSEQ multiplex PCR, the TCRdb table keeps only in-frame clones and is missing some. Among 100,000 or so clones listed, about nine tenths were seen once. The specimen comprised peripheral blood, sampled on day 0 of AZD1222 vaccination. These receptors all come from an adult in good health. The CDR3 runs from the conserved cysteine through the conserved F or W. Each record gives: J gene, D gene, V gene, clone size, CDR3 protein, CDR3 DNA. A D gene is named only where the DNA matches it firmly. Where a row states a size, it is once, few, many or the class of an expanded clone; other rows omit it.

j_call: TRBJ2-7; d_call: .; v_call: TRBV5-8; clone_size: .; cdr3_aa: CASSFVGRGSKWEQYF; cdr3_nt: TGTGCCAGCAGCTTTGTTGGCCGGGGCTCGAAGTGGGAGCAGTACTTC
j_call: TRBJ1-4; d_call: .; v_call: TRBV28; clone_size: once; cdr3_aa: CASNQPGSGHFNEKLFF; cdr3_nt: TGTGCCAGCAACCAACCGGGGTCGGGACACTTTAATGAAAAACTGTTTTTT
j_call: TRBJ1-4; d_call: .; v_call: TRBV7-9; clone_size: .; cdr3_aa: CASSLRAPGTNEKLFF; cdr3_nt: TGTGCCAGCAGCTTAAGGGCCCCGGGGACTAATGAAAAACTGTTTTTT
j_call: TRBJ1-5; d_call: .; v_call: TRBV28; clone_size: .; cdr3_aa: CASIQSQGISREPQHF; cdr3_nt: TGTGCCAGCATCCAAAGTCAGGGTATCTCGCGCGAGCCCCAGCATTTT
j_call: TRBJ2-3; d_call: TRBD2; v_call: TRBV6-5; clone_size: .; cdr3_aa: CASRRTSVSDTQYF; cdr3_nt: TGTGCCAGCAGAAGGACTAGCGTATCTGATACGCAGTATTTT
j_call: TRBJ1-5; d_call: .; v_call: TRBV28; clone_size: .; cdr3_aa: CASSFYRPPNQPQHF; cdr3_nt: TGTGCCAGCAGCTTTTACAGGCCTCCCAATCAGCCCCAGCATTTT
j_call: TRBJ1-5; d_call: TRBD1; v_call: TRBV6-1; clone_size: .; cdr3_aa: CASSESRQGFQPQHF; cdr3_nt: TGTGCCAGCAGTGAATCCCGACAGGGGTTTCAGCCCCAGCATTTT
j_call: TRBJ2-7; d_call: .; v_call: TRBV28; clone_size: .; cdr3_aa: CASSLEGSSYEQYF; cdr3_nt: TGTGCCAGCAGTTTGGAAGGGAGCTCCTACGAGCAGTACTTC
j_call: TRBJ1-2; d_call: TRBD1; v_call: TRBV27; clone_size: .; cdr3_aa: CASSLGTGHPNYGYTF; cdr3_nt: TGTGCCAGCAGTCTGGGGACAGGCCATCCTAACTATGGCTACACCTTC
j_call: TRBJ1-3; d_call: TRBD1; v_call: TRBV5-4; clone_size: .; cdr3_aa: CASSRTTGAHGNTIYF; cdr3_nt: TGTGCCAGCAGCCGGACTACAGGGGCGCACGGAAACACCATATATTTT